Listed below are T cell receptor beta chains from one sample, sequenced in a study of T cell repertoires in cytomegalovirus infection. A single record per CDR3 protein comes from TCRdb applying MiXCR to the reads. Here the sample spans about 260,000 distinct CDR3 sequences, around 9% being singletons. Sequenced: PBMCs. The source is a human donor in good health (CMV status not recorded). Some clones in this sample may be carry-over from other donors' samples. The CDR3 runs from the conserved cysteine through the conserved F or W. D genes are given only for firm matches. Expanded clones get a size class; other rows say once, few or many, or leave the size out.

cdr3_length	v_call	j_call	d_call	clone_size	cdr3_aa	cdr3_nt
14	TRBV6-6	TRBJ2-3	NA	many	CANIPHSSTDTQYF	TGTGCCAATATCCCGCACTCTAGCACAGATACGCAGTATTTT
16	TRBV9	TRBJ1-1	NA	NA	CASSDRTVQAGSEAFF	TGTGCCAGCAGCGATCGCACCGTTCAAGCAGGGTCTGAAGCTTTCTTT
16	TRBV5-4	TRBJ2-1	TRBD1	NA	CASSSTGTGSYNEQFF	TGTGCCAGCAGCTCAACCGGGACAGGGTCCTACAATGAGCAGTTCTTC
15	TRBV20-1	TRBJ2-3	TRBD2	many	CSASSLAGDIDTQYF	TGCAGTGCTAGTTCCCTAGCGGGGGACATAGATACGCAGTATTTT
16	TRBV7-2	TRBJ2-3	NA	many	CASSAGDSFRHDTQYF	TGTGCCAGCAGCGCAGGTGACAGCTTTCGGCACGATACGCAGTATTTT
12	TRBV28	TRBJ2-7	TRBD1	few	CATGTAYYEQYF	TGTGCCACCGGGACAGCGTACTACGAGCAGTACTTC
13	TRBV10-3	TRBJ1-1	NA	NA	CAINERQATEAFF	TGTGCCATCAACGAAAGACAGGCCACTGAAGCTTTCTTT
14	TRBV7-2	TRBJ1-6	NA	many	CASTRSRAGSPLHF	TGTGCCAGCACCCGAAGCAGGGCGGGTTCACCCCTCCACTTT
16	TRBV7-9	TRBJ1-2	TRBD1	many	CASSPAGTAANYGYTF	TGTGCCAGCAGCCCCGCCGGGACAGCCGCTAACTATGGCTACACCTTC
17	TRBV6-2/TRBV6-3	TRBJ2-1	NA	few	CASSYSPVSGLFNEQFF	TGTGCCAGCAGTTACTCCCCCGTCAGCGGCCTGTTCAATGAGCAGTTCTTC
14	TRBV5-4	TRBJ2-1	TRBD2	NA	CASTPGTSGDEQFF	TGTGCCAGCACCCCCGGGACTAGCGGCGATGAGCAGTTCTTC
13	TRBV7-2	TRBJ1-2	NA	many	CASSSLGVGGYTF	TGTGCCAGCAGCTCCTTAGGGGTCGGCGGCTACACCTTC
14	TRBV7-2	TRBJ2-1	TRBD1	few	CASSFIGDRNEQFF	TGTGCCAGCAGCTTTATAGGGGACAGGAATGAGCAGTTCTTC
13	TRBV7-2	TRBJ2-7	NA	few	CASSLGTMYEQYF	TGTGCCAGCAGCTTAGGCACTATGTACGAGCAGTACTTC
16	TRBV5-4	TRBJ2-7	TRBD2	few	CASRGSGESGAYEQYF	TGTGCCAGCAGGGGGAGCGGGGAGTCGGGAGCCTACGAGCAGTACTTC
12	TRBV20-1	TRBJ1-2	TRBD1	few	CSASRDSPGYTF	TGCAGTGCTAGCCGGGACAGTCCTGGCTACACCTTC
10	TRBV12-3/TRBV12-4	TRBJ2-5	NA	NA	CATRGETQYF	TGTGCCACCAGGGGAGAGACCCAGTACTTC
15	TRBV11-3	TRBJ2-4	NA	many	CASSSEGARGNIQYF	TGTGCCAGCAGCTCGGAGGGGGCGCGGGGTAACATTCAGTACTTC
13	TRBV20-1	TRBJ1-5	NA	few	CSARGAPHQPQHF	TGCAGTGCTAGGGGGGCCCCTCATCAGCCCCAGCATTTT
14	TRBV20-1	TRBJ1-4	NA	few	CSALQGFTNEKLFF	TGCAGTGCTCTACAAGGGTTCACTAATGAAAAACTGTTTTTT